These 13 T cell receptor beta chains originate from one sample sequenced in a study of PD-L1 blockade in urothelial cancer. The time point here: peripheral blood 6 weeks after treatment start. Assay used: immunoSEQ multiplex PCR; TCRdb lists only in-frame clones, some missing. The table has roughly 45,000 clones, approximately 83% seen once; the top ten hold about 15%. The source was PBMCs, collected around atezolizumab (anti-PD-L1) treatment. The receptors here all came from a man between 60 and 70 years old with urothelial cancer.

The chain has TRBV6-1 and TRBJ1-2; the D gene is possibly TRBD1 (6 bases). CDR1 is MNHNS, CDR2 SASEGT, per germline. The CDR3 length is 13 residues. With 1 base removed from V and 8 bases from J, the gap between germline ends came to 11 bases. The CDR3 coding sequence is TGTGCCAGCAGTGAAGACAGGGCCTTGGGCTACACCTTC. It encodes CASSEDRALGYTF.

The chain uses TRBV29-1 and TRBJ2-5; D unclear. In germline, CDR1 is SQVTM, CDR2 ANQGSEA. The CDR3 spans 12 residues. Trimming took 5 bases from V and 1 from J, leaving 8 bases between them. The CDR3 region is CSVRGFQETQYF. CDR3 nucleotide sequence: TGCAGCGTTAGAGGATTCCAAGAGACCCAGTACTTC.

The rearrangement links TRBV7-8 to TRBJ2-7; D gene ambiguous. The CDR3 consists of 13 residues. The V end lost 4 bases, the J end lost 3 bases, and 10 bases lay between the germline ends. Germline loops: CDR1 SGHVS, CDR2 FQNEAQ. This CDR3 reads CASSSPPLYEQYF. The DNA for the CDR3 is TGTGCCAGCAGCTCCCCCCCCCTCTACGAGCAGTACTTC.

The chain joins TRBV7-8 to TRBJ1-1, with no clear D. CDR1 SGHVS and CDR2 FQNEAQ come from the germline V gene. This CDR3 is built from 13 residues. Trimming removed 3 bases at V and 0 bases at J, with 5 bases between. This CDR3 is CASSFDMNTEAFF. The CDR3 nucleotides read TGTGCCAGCAGCTTTGACATGAACACTGAAGCTTTCTTT.

This clone was recorded only once. The chain links TRBV7-9 to TRBJ2-5, with TRBD1 matching over 9 bases. CDR3 length: 15 amino acids. After removal of 2 bases from V and 3 bases from J, the junction contained 4 bases not matched to a gene. Germline loops: CDR1 SEHNR, CDR2 FQNEAQ (reference sequence). The CDR3 sequence: CASSLTGTGKETQYF. CDR3 bases: TGTGCCAGCAGCTTAACGGGGACAGGGAAAGAGACCCAGTACTTC. Complete variable domain (other parts from reference TRBV7-9 and TRBJ2-5): DTGVSQNPRHKITKRGQNVTFRCDPISEHNRLYWYRQTLGQGPEFLTYFQNEAQLEKSRLLSDRFSAERPKGSFSTLEIQRTEQGDSAMYLCASSLTGTGKETQYFGPGTRLLVL.

The gene calls are TRBV30 and TRBJ1-6; TRBD1 aligns across 8 bases. The length of the CDR3 is 14 residues. V lost 7 bases and J lost 9; bases outside the gene matches: 11. Germline assignment: CDR1 GTSNPN and CDR2 SVGIG (reference sequence). The CDR3 reads CAYEDQGASSPLHF. Written as DNA, the CDR3 is TGTGCCTACGAGGATCAGGGGGCTAGTTCACCCCTCCACTTT.

DNA of the CDR3: TGTGCCAGCAGTCCTGGGACAGCCAAGAACTATGGCTACACCTTC. It is translated as CASSPGTAKNYGYTF. This chain joins TRBV6-1 and TRBJ1-2, with TRBD1 identical over 7 bases. V shed 5 bases and J 2 bases; nucleotides not matched to a gene: 8. The CDR3 is 15 amino acids. Germline assignment: CDR1 MNHNS and CDR2 SASEGT.

The chain couples TRBV6-5 to TRBJ2-5; 11 nucleotides align to TRBD2. Germline CDR1 is MNHEY and CDR2 is SVGAGI. Losses at the gene ends were 5 bases for V and 4 bases for J; bases not matched to a gene: 3. The CDR3 has 14 residues. The CDR3 here is CASSPLAGGETQYF. The CDR3 bases are TGTGCCAGCAGTCCCCTAGCGGGGGGAGAGACCCAGTACTTC.

The chain recombines TRBV28 with TRBJ2-7; TRBD2 is a possible D gene (6 bases). This CDR3 has 14 amino acids. Germline CDR1 MDHEN, CDR2 SYDVKM. V lost 3 bases, J lost 1 base, and 10 bases lay in between. This CDR3 reads CASSFGTQSYEQYF. As DNA, the CDR3 is TGTGCCAGCAGTTTCGGGACTCAATCCTACGAGCAGTACTTC.

The V gene is TRBV7-2, the J gene TRBJ1-1, with D possibly being TRBD1 (5 bases). The V gene's germline CDR1 is SGHTA and CDR2 FQGNSA. The CDR3 is made up of 16 amino acids. Trimming cost V 0 bases and J 4 bases, with 15 bases left between them. Here the CDR3 reads CASSLAGGAEGTEAFF. CDR3 nucleotide sequence: TGTGCCAGCAGCTTAGCGGGCGGGGCAGAAGGCACTGAAGCTTTCTTT.

V is TRBV4-1 and J is TRBJ2-7, with 10 bases identical to TRBD2. The germline CDR1 and CDR2 sequences are MGHRA and YSYEKL. V lost 0 bases and J lost 7; bases outside the gene matches: 12. CDR3 length: 17 amino acids. CDR3 amino acids: CASSQESGSGGVLEQYF. CDR3 sequence (DNA): TGCGCCAGCAGCCAAGAAAGTGGCAGCGGGGGGGTGCTTGAGCAGTACTTC.

The gene calls are TRBV21-1 and TRBJ2-3; whether TRBD2, the table's D call, matches the DNA was not checked. TRBV21-1 is shown as a pseudogene. The CDR3 is 17 residues long. CDR3 coding DNA: TGTGCCAGCAGCTCTCCCTTTAAGGGGACTAGCACAGATACGCAGTATTTT. It translates to CASSSPFKGTSTDTQYF.

The V gene is TRBV30, the J gene TRBJ2-1, with no clear D. This CDR3 comprises 12 residues. The V gene lost 2 bases and the J gene lost 4 bases, with 6 bases spanning the gap. Germline V gene sequence: CDR1 GTSNPN, CDR2 SVGIG (reference sequence). The CDR3 is CAWSSSYNEQFF. The CDR3, as DNA: TGTGCCTGGAGTTCTTCTTACAATGAGCAGTTCTTC.